A selection of T cell receptor beta chains follows, all from one sample in a study of CD8 T cells in ankylosing spondylitis. Each CDR3 protein is one row after TCRdb ran MiXCR on the 5' RACE reads. The sample holds around 480,000 distinct CDR3 sequences, roughly 18% seen once. Sequenced: blood, either unsorted or a sorted T cell fraction (not recorded which). These receptors originate from a male donor with ankylosing spondylitis. Both conserved end residues are part of each CDR3. D genes are given only for firm matches. Rows may omit the clone size; those that give it use once, few, many or a size class.

TRBJ2-1 | TRBD1 | TRBV7-3 | many | TGTGCCAGCAGCGTGGACAGGGGCGCCTACAATGAGCAGTTCTTC | CASSVDRGAYNEQFF
TRBJ1-5 | TRBD1 | TRBV20-1 | . | TGCAGTGCCTATACCGGGACAGGGACAAGGCAGCCCCAGCATTTT | CSAYTGTGTRQPQHF
TRBJ2-1 | . | TRBV12-3/TRBV12-4 | few | TGTGCCAGCCACCATTCGGGACTCCCGAATGAGCAGTTCTTC | CASHHSGLPNEQFF
TRBJ2-5 | . | TRBV5-5 | . | TGTGCCAGCAGCTTGAGTGGTGCCGCGAAGACCCAGTACTTC | CASSLSGAAKTQYF
TRBJ2-6 | . | TRBV20-1 | . | TGCAGTGCTAGGCCCCAGGGGACCTTAAAAACCTCTGGGGCCAACGTCCTGACTTTC | CSARPQGTLKTSGANVLTF
TRBJ1-1 | . | TRBV3-1 | . | TGTGCCAGCAGCGAAGGGACACTGAACACTGAAGCTTTCTTT | CASSEGTLNTEAFF
TRBJ1-4 | . | TRBV19 | few | TGTGCCAGTAGTATAGGGGGACAAAGACTCGCGTTT | CASSIGGQRLAF
TRBJ2-3 | TRBD2 | TRBV20-1 | few | TGCAGTGCTAGCCACCAGCGGGGGGAGACAGATACGCAGTATTTT | CSASHQRGETDTQYF
TRBJ1-1 | . | TRBV3-1 | . | TGTGCCAGCAGCCAAGAGGGAGGGACCGGCACTGAAGCTTTCTTT | CASSQEGGTGTEAFF
TRBJ1-3 | . | TRBV12-3/TRBV12-4 | . | TGTGCCAGCAGGTCTGGGGGGAACACCATATATTTT | CASRSGGNTIYF
TRBJ2-1 | TRBD2 | TRBV7-6 | few | TGTGCCAGCAGCTTAGATAGTTCTAGCGGGAGGCGAGGCAATGAGCAGTTCTTC | CASSLDSSSGRRGNEQFF
TRBJ2-7 | . | TRBV5-1 | many | TGCGCCAGCAGCCTACCGGCCGACGAGCAGTACTTC | CASSLPADEQYF
TRBJ2-5 | . | TRBV12-3/TRBV12-4 | many | TGTGCCAGCAGTCCTACATTTAACCAAGAGACCCAGTACTTC | CASSPTFNQETQYF
TRBJ2-3 | . | TRBV3-1 | . | TGTGCCAGCAGCCTCCGAGCGGGTCCGGATACGCAGTATTTT | CASSLRAGPDTQYF
TRBJ2-1 | . | TRBV7-9 | . | TGTGCCAGCAGCTTAGCCGGGGGGCGGGACCCCCACAATGAGCAGTTCTTC | CASSLAGGRDPHNEQFF
TRBJ1-3 | . | TRBV12-3/TRBV12-4 | many | TGTGCCGGAAAACCGACAGGCTCTGGAAACACCATATATTTT | CAGKPTGSGNTIYF